Detailed here is one TCR beta chain. What it binds is not known. Germline V gives CDR1 MNHNY, CDR2 SVGAGI (reference sequence). V shed 0 bases and J shed 8 bases, with 7 bases lying between them. The CDR3 totals 12 residues. The data belong to a study of T cells after yellow fever vaccination. As for the study in general: Libraries from low-cell-number fractions were prepared with the SMART-Seq v4 Ultra Low Input RNA kit.

TCRdb re-derived calls from the 5' RACE reads in MiXCR, one entry per CDR3 protein. In the table there are more than 300,000 distinct CDR3 sequences, roughly 7% of which are singletons. Regarding the study as a whole: Reappearance after the booster was seen for most primary-vaccination clones, at more than 95% CD4 and 70% to 90% CD8. Weaker overall was a secondary response that nonetheless peaked faster, on day 5 versus 15.

The receptor was derived from a young man who received the YFV17D yellow fever vaccine. The sequenced sample was PBMCs, obtained about 41 days after the first yellow fever vaccination. The genes are TRBV6-6 and TRBJ1-2; D gene unclear. DNA for the CDR3: TGTGCCAGCAGTTACTCGGAAGAGGGCTACACCTTC. Its protein product is CASSYSEEGYTF.